These T cell receptor beta chains were read from a single sample in a study of blood T cell repertoires in COVID-19. Repertoires were generated with immunoSEQ multiplex PCR, while TCRdb's copy carries only in-frame clones and drops some. Among about 40,000 clones listed, 70% to 85% were seen once. The sample taken for sequencing was peripheral blood. All receptors derive from a human donor with acute or convalescent COVID-19. The donor label of this sample is uncertain. CDR3s include the opening cysteine and the closing phenylalanine or tryptophan. Each record gives: V gene, clone size, D gene, J gene, CDR3 protein, CDR3 DNA. A D gene is named only where the DNA matches it firmly. The size entry is marked missing in some rows and otherwise reads once, few, many or a size class.

>TRBV19|.|.|TRBJ2-3
CASSIAYTDTQYF
TGTGCCAGTAGTATAGCTTACACAGATACGCAGTATTTT
>TRBV28|.|TRBD1|TRBJ2-6
CASSLQGARRANVLTF
TGTGCCAGCAGTTTGCAGGGGGCCCGACGGGCCAACGTCCTGACTTTC
>TRBV5-6|.|TRBD2|TRBJ2-1
CASSLVGLAENEQFF
TGTGCCAGCAGCTTAGTGGGACTAGCGGAAAATGAGCAGTTCTTC
>TRBV29-1|.|TRBD1|TRBJ1-2
CSVRGQGGYGYTF
TGCAGCGTCCGCGGACAGGGAGGGTATGGCTACACCTTC
>TRBV4-1|.|TRBD1|TRBJ1-2
CASSQEQGARGYTF
TGCGCCAGCAGCCAAGAACAGGGGGCGCGAGGCTACACCTTC
>TRBV14|.|TRBD1|TRBJ2-5
CASSQVRTGETQYF
TGTGCCAGCAGCCAAGTCCGGACAGGAGAGACCCAGTACTTC
>TRBV18|.|.|TRBJ1-5
CASSPREDSNQPQHF
TGTGCCAGCTCCCCAAGGGAGGATAGCAATCAGCCCCAGCATTTT
>TRBV7-2|.|.|TRBJ1-2
CASSARLQGNYGYTF
TGTGCCAGCAGCGCCAGACTACAGGGTAACTATGGCTACACCTTC
>TRBV30|.|TRBD1|TRBJ1-6
CAWSNRGLHRSPLHF
TGTGCCTGGAGCAACAGGGGGCTCCATAGGTCACCCCTCCACTTT
>TRBV28|.|.|TRBJ1-2
CASSSNSGLHPDNYGYTF
TGTGCCAGCAGTTCGAACTCTGGACTCCATCCCGATAACTATGGCTACACCTTC
>TRBV28|.|.|TRBJ1-2
CASSLSGGSDYGYTF
TGTGCCAGCAGTTTGTCGGGGGGATCGGACTATGGCTACACCTTC
>TRBV9|.|.|TRBJ2-2
CASSVNTNTGELFF
TGTGCCAGCAGCGTAAACACGAACACCGGGGAGCTGTTTTTT
>TRBV4-2|once|.|TRBJ1-2
CASSQDPQGNYGYTF
TGTGCCAGCAGCCAAGATCCCCAGGGTAACTATGGCTACACCTTC
>TRBV28|.|.|TRBJ2-5
CASNPSGLAPQETQYF
TGTGCCAGCAACCCATCGGGACTGGCACCCCAAGAGACCCAGTACTTC
>TRBV6-1|.|.|TRBJ1-5
CASSELDRNNQPQHF
TGTGCCAGCAGTGAACTGGACAGAAATAATCAGCCCCAGCATTTT
>TRBV20-1|.|.|TRBJ2-1
CSASGPGANEQFF
TGCAGTGCTAGTGGGCCTGGGGCCAATGAGCAGTTCTTC
>TRBV18|.|TRBD1|TRBJ2-2
CASSPDRGKNTGELFF
TGTGCCAGCTCACCAGACAGGGGGAAAAACACCGGGGAGCTGTTTTTT
>TRBV7-3|few|.|TRBJ2-3
CASSSGKRGSTDTQYF
TGTGCCAGCAGCTCGGGCAAACGGGGGAGCACAGATACGCAGTATTTT
>TRBV10-1|.|.|TRBJ1-1
CASSGGTEAFF
TGCGCCAGCAGCGGGGGCACTGAAGCTTTCTTT
>TRBV24-1|.|.|TRBJ2-5
CATSDSRFDPKETQYF
TGTGCCACCAGTGATAGTCGGTTCGATCCGAAAGAGACCCAGTACTTC
>TRBV18|few|TRBD1|TRBJ1-5
CASSPPGQGAYNQPQHF
TGTGCCAGCTCACCACCGGGACAGGGGGCGTACAATCAGCCCCAGCATTTT
>TRBV7-9|.|TRBD2|TRBJ2-7
CASSLGAGGYEQYF
TGTGCCAGCAGCTTAGGAGCGGGGGGCTACGAGCAGTACTTC
>TRBV11-2|.|.|TRBJ1-6
CASSFEGVRNSPLHF
TGTGCCAGCAGCTTTGAGGGGGTTAGGAATTCACCCCTCCACTTT
>TRBV24-1|.|.|TRBJ2-1
CATSGELLGYNEQFF
TGTGCCACCAGTGGCGAATTACTAGGCTACAATGAGCAGTTCTTC
>TRBV5-4|.|TRBD2|TRBJ2-3
CASSSRITSGRDTQYF
TGTGCCAGCAGCTCCCGAATAACTAGCGGGAGAGATACGCAGTATTTT
>TRBV19|few|.|TRBJ2-7
CASSYARAYEQYF
TGTGCCAGTAGTTACGCTCGCGCCTACGAGCAGTACTTC
>TRBV10-2|.|.|TRBJ1-1
CASSGYLPNTGDTEAFF
TGCGCCAGCAGTGGGTATCTGCCAAATACAGGAGACACTGAAGCTTTCTTT
>TRBV7-2|.|TRBD2|TRBJ2-7
CASSLVAGYEQYF
TGTGCCAGCAGCTTAGTAGCGGGATACGAGCAGTACTTC
>TRBV19|.|TRBD1|TRBJ1-1
CASSLGTGGPMNTEAFF
TGTGCCAGTAGTCTGGGGACAGGGGGGCCTATGAACACTGAAGCTTTCTTT
>TRBV18|.|TRBD1|TRBJ2-5
CASSPRVGGFEETQYF
TGTGCCAGCTCACCCCGGGTAGGGGGCTTCGAAGAGACCCAGTACTTC
>TRBV9|.|.|TRBJ2-7
CASSPVGTGVYEQYF
TGTGCCAGCAGCCCGGTAGGGACTGGCGTCTACGAGCAGTACTTC
>TRBV5-6|.|TRBD1|TRBJ1-2
CASSRDRLDYGYTF
TGTGCCAGCTCGCGGGACAGGCTAGACTATGGCTACACCTTC
>TRBV7-3|.|.|TRBJ2-7
CASSSGSGYEQYF
TGTGCCAGCAGCTCAGGGTCTGGCTACGAGCAGTACTTC
>TRBV29-1|.|TRBD1|TRBJ1-6
CSVERTGYNSPLHF
TGCAGCGTTGAGCGGACAGGCTATAATTCACCCCTCCACTTT
>TRBV28|few|TRBD1|TRBJ2-1
CASSSPSGTGGAGYNEQFF
TGTGCCAGCAGTTCACCCTCCGGGACAGGGGGCGCAGGGTACAATGAGCAGTTCTTC
>TRBV6-1|.|.|TRBJ2-1
CASSARQGTLGAGGLEQFF
TGTGCCAGCAGTGCAAGACAGGGGACATTAGGAGCGGGAGGACTTGAGCAGTTCTTC
>TRBV2|.|.|TRBJ2-7
CASSSTAVSSYEQYF
TGTGCCAGCAGTTCAACAGCGGTTAGCTCCTACGAGCAGTACTTC
>TRBV10-1|.|TRBD1|TRBJ2-2
CASSPGQADAGELFF
TGCGCCAGCAGTCCGGGACAGGCTGACGCCGGGGAGCTGTTTTTT
>TRBV14|.|.|TRBJ2-1
CASSQEAPFTADYYNEQFF
TGTGCCAGCAGCCAAGAGGCCCCATTTACGGCGGATTACTACAATGAGCAGTTCTTC
>TRBV5-4|few|.|TRBJ2-1
CASSPPLSGPPFSYNEQFF
TGTGCCAGCAGCCCCCCCCTAAGCGGGCCGCCTTTCTCCTACAATGAGCAGTTCTTC
>TRBV14|.|.|TRBJ2-1
CASSFGRISYNEQFF
TGTGCCAGCAGTTTCGGGAGAATCTCCTACAATGAGCAGTTCTTC